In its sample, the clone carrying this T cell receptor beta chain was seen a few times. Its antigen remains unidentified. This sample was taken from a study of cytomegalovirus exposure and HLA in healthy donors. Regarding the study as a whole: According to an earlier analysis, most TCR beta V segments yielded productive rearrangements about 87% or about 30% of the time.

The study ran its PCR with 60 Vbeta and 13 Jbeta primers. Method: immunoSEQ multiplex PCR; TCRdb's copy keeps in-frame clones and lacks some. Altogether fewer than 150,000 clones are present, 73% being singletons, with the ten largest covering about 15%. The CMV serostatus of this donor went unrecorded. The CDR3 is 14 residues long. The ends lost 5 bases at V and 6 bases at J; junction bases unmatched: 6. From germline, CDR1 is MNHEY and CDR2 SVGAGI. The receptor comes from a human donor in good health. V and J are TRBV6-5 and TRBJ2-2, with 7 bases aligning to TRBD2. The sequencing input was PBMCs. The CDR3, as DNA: TGTGCCAGCAGTGGGGCGGCGGGGGCCGGGGAGCTGTTTTTT. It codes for CASSGAAGAGELFF.